These 8 T cell receptor beta chains were all obtained from the same sample, sequenced in a study of cytomegalovirus exposure and HLA in healthy donors. 60 Vbeta and 13 Jbeta primers were used in PCR. Profiled with immunoSEQ multiplex PCR; TCRdb holds only in-frame clones, not every one. The table includes about 86,000 clones, around 79% detected once. The sample comprised PBMCs. Source of these receptors: a woman between 40 and 50 years old in good health and CMV-seropositive.

The chain uses TRBV5-1 and TRBJ2-2; D is possibly TRBD2 (5 bases). The CDR3 runs to 15 residues. Germline V gene sequence: CDR1 SGHRS, CDR2 YFSETQ. Trimming pared 7 bases from V and 0 bases from J, leaving 13 bases between. The DNA of the CDR3 is TGCGCCAGCGTCGAGGGCACCCCGAACACCGGGGAGCTGTTTTTT. Translation: CASVEGTPNTGELFF.

The chain joins TRBV7-2 to TRBJ2-1; a possible D gene is TRBD1 (5 bases). Germline loops: CDR1 SGHTA, CDR2 FQGNSA. Deletions cut 3 bases from V and 8 bases from J, with 11 bases between. The CDR3 totals 13 residues. CDR3 coding DNA: TGTGCCAGCAGCTTCTGGGGCAGGGATGAGCAGTTCTTC. It yields the protein CASSFWGRDEQFF.

The rearrangement links TRBV30 to TRBJ2-1; 14 positions agree with TRBD2. The germline CDR1 and CDR2 sequences are GTSNPN and SVGIG (reference sequence). There are 18 residues in the CDR3. Unmatched junction bases numbered 14, after V lost 5 bases and J lost 5 bases. For the CDR3, the DNA is TGTGCCTGGGAAAATCTTCGGACTAGCGGGGGGTGGGACAATGAGCAGTTCTTC. This codes for CAWENLRTSGGWDNEQFF.

This chain connects TRBV29-1 to TRBJ2-3; 8 bases map to TRBD1. J lost 0 bases, V lost 6 bases, and 14 bases had no gene match. CDR3 length equals 17 residues. Germline V gives CDR1 SQVTM, CDR2 ANQGSEA. CDR3 nucleotide sequence: TGCAGCGTATTTGGGGTCCCCAACAGGGGGAGCACAGATACGCAGTATTTT. It encodes CSVFGVPNRGSTDTQYF.

The CDR3 DNA follows: TGTGCCAGCAGCTTGGCAGACAGGACTCATTTCTATGGCTACACCTTC. Protein sequence: CASSLADRTHFYGYTF. The chain carries TRBV5-4 and TRBJ1-2; possible D gene TRBD1, 6 bases. Germline assignment: CDR1 SGHNT and CDR2 YYREEE (reference sequence). Trimming shortened V by 0 bases and J by 4 bases, and 16 bases separated the two germline ends. The CDR3 spans 16 residues.

The V gene is TRBV11-2, the J gene TRBJ1-2; 7 bases fit TRBD1. The CDR3 sequence is 16 residues long. CDR1 is SGHAT, CDR2 FQNNGV, per germline. Trimming took 2 bases from V and 0 from J; bases not matched to a gene: 6. The CDR3, as DNA: TGTGCCAGCAGCTTACTCGCCGGGACAGCTAACTATGGCTACACCTTC. Protein sequence: CASSLLAGTANYGYTF.

In its sample, this clone was seen a few times. The rearrangement links TRBV6-6 to TRBJ1-5; the D gene is possibly TRBD1 (5 bases). The CDR3 sequence is 16 residues long. Germline assignment: CDR1 MNHNY and CDR2 SVGAGI (reference sequence). V dropped 2 bases and J dropped 0 bases, with 11 bases sitting between them. CDR3 nucleotide sequence: TGTGCCAGCAGTTACGAGAGGGACTATAGCAATCAGCCCCAGCATTTT. Its translation: CASSYERDYSNQPQHF.

This clone was seen once. The chain employs TRBV30 and TRBJ1-4; TRBD1 matches 7 bases. Germline V lookup: CDR1 GTSNPN, CDR2 SVGIG (reference sequence). V lost 2 bases to trimming and J lost 7 bases; unmatched junction nucleotides: 4. The CDR3 covers 13 residues. The CDR3 loop reads CAWSRQGGEKLFF. As DNA, the CDR3 is TGTGCCTGGAGTAGACAGGGTGGTGAAAAACTGTTTTTT.